The 5 T cell receptor beta chains presented below share a single source sample, sequenced in a study of response to subunit inactivated influenza vaccine. TCRdb fed the RT-PCR reads into MiXCR, producing one record per CDR3 protein. The sample yields almost 600,000 distinct CDR3 sequences, 14% seen once. Sequencing used PBMCs from blood, obtained 11 to 12 days after vaccination. Receptors originate from a man aged 45-65 years who received an inactivated influenza vaccine.

The rearrangement links TRBV4-2 to TRBJ2-7; D gene ambiguous. Per the germline V gene, CDR1 is LGHNA and CDR2 is YNFKEQ. V lost 0 bases and J 7 bases, leaving 7 bases between the germline ends. CDR3 size: 12 residues. The CDR3 nucleotides read TGTGCCAGCAGCCAAGAAGGCCAAGAGCAGTACTTC. Protein sequence: CASSQEGQEQYF.

This clonotype was found a few times. V is TRBV20-1 and J is TRBJ1-1; D gene unclear. V was shortened by 1 base and J by 4 bases, with 7 bases between the two germline ends. Germline CDR1 reads DFQATT; CDR2 reads SNEGSKA (reference sequence). The CDR3 consists of 12 residues. CDR3 nucleotides: TGCAGTGCTAGAGTGGGAGGCACTGAAGCTTTCTTT. This gives the protein CSARVGGTEAFF.

J is TRBJ1-5 and V is TRBV6-1; 11 bases map to TRBD1. In germline, CDR1 is MNHNS, CDR2 SASEGT. V dropped 6 bases and J dropped 6; count of bases not matched to a gene: 7. This CDR3 is built from 15 residues. CDR3 bases: TGTGCCAGCAGAGCTGGACAGGGGGCGGCTCAGCCCCAGCATTTT. Translation gives CASRAGQGAAQPQHF.

The genes are TRBV24-1 and TRBJ2-2; 7 positions match TRBD1. J was trimmed by 6 bases and V by 3 bases; bases with no gene match: 3. The CDR3 extends over 14 amino acids. The V gene's germline CDR1 is KGHDR and CDR2 SFDVKD. DNA for the CDR3: TGTGCCACCAGTGATAAGGACAGGCCCGGGGAGCTGTTTTTT. It translates to CATSDKDRPGELFF.

J is TRBJ2-1 and V is TRBV15; TRBD2 matches at 9 bases. The CDR3 length is 16 residues. The V gene end was trimmed by 2 bases and the J gene end by 6 bases; junction bases not matched to a gene: 8. Germline loops: CDR1 LNHNV, CDR2 YYDKDF (reference sequence). The CDR3 DNA sequence: TGTGCCACCAGCAGATCTCTAGCGGGGCTACTCAATGAGCAGTTCTTC. Translation: CATSRSLAGLLNEQFF.